This TCR beta chain is drawn from a study of T cells in localized non-small cell lung cancer. Study conclusions and caveats: Increased T cell density in blood showed an association with longer overall survival. For the top 100 tumor clones, a median roughly 56 also appeared in adjacent lung. One tumor region alone was sequenced, and heterogeneity therefore remains possible. Adjacent uninvolved lung had the highest clonality, suggesting focused antigen responses.

Points on this clone: Its specificity is not known.

V lost 3 bases, J lost 0 bases, and 3 bases lay in between. The CDR3 contains 12 residues. Per the germline V gene, CDR1 is WSHSY and CDR2 is SAAADI. TCRdb keeps only in-frame clones here, not all; method: immunoSEQ multiplex PCR. This table holds tens of thousands of clones, more than 85% found once. The sequence was collected from a woman between 18 and 55 years old with stage III lung adenocarcinoma. This chain connects TRBV10-2 to TRBJ2-7, with unresolved D. Sequencing was performed on peripheral blood, taken before any cancer treatment. CDR3 sequence reads: CASSDYSYEQYF. The CDR3 DNA reads TGCGCCAGCAGTGACTACTCCTACGAGCAGTACTTC.